The 23 T cell receptor beta chains in this list originate from one sample, sequenced in a study of blood T cell repertoires in COVID-19. Sequencing was performed with immunoSEQ multiplex PCR; in TCRdb, only in-frame clones are kept and a portion is missing. Of roughly 280,000 clones in the sample, about 87% were seen once. Sequenced: PBMCs or T cells enriched from blood (not recorded which). The receptors here all came from a woman between 50 and 59 years old who had recovered from COVID-19.

The gene calls are TRBV9 and TRBJ2-3; tentatively, D is TRBD2 (6 bases). Trimming cost V 0 bases and J 0 bases, with 11 bases left between them. Germline CDR1 and CDR2: SGDLS and YYNGEE. There are 16 residues in the CDR3. CDR3 amino acids: CASSVGGGTSTDTQYF. In nucleotides, the CDR3 is TGTGCCAGCAGCGTAGGTGGCGGGACTAGCACAGATACGCAGTATTTT.

The J gene is TRBJ1-5, the V gene TRBV12-3 or TRBV12-4; D not certain. V was clipped by 8 bases and J by 4 bases, with 12 bases between them. This CDR3 has 13 residues. The CDR3 sequence is CASASVRNQPQHF. CDR3 bases: TGTGCCAGCGCGTCTGTCCGGAATCAGCCCCAGCATTTT.

J is TRBJ1-1 and V is TRBV4-1; D ambiguous. Per the germline V gene, CDR1 is MGHRA and CDR2 is YSYEKL. This CDR3 has 12 residues. V dropped 4 bases and J dropped 3 bases, with 6 bases sitting between them. Here the CDR3 reads CASSLADTEAFF. DNA of the CDR3: TGCGCCAGCAGCCTCGCGGACACTGAAGCTTTCTTT.

The rearrangement joins TRBV28 to TRBJ1-5, with a tentative D call TRBD1 (5 bases). This CDR3 has 16 residues. The V end lost 4 bases, the J end lost 9 bases, and 22 bases lay between the germline ends. Per the germline V gene, CDR1 is MDHEN and CDR2 is SYDVKM. DNA of the CDR3: TGTGCCAGCAGTTACCCCCTAACGGACATTAACCGGCCCCAGCATTTT. Translating gives CASSYPLTDINRPQHF.

The DNA of the CDR3 is TGTGCCAGCAGTTCCTATAGCGGGGGGGGCACCGGGGAGCTGTTTTTT. Protein: CASSSYSGGGTGELFF. The chain employs TRBV28 and TRBJ2-2, with 11 bases identical to TRBD2. The CDR3 spans 16 residues. The germline V gene has CDR1 MDHEN and CDR2 SYDVKM. V lost 4 bases, J lost 4 bases, and 5 bases stayed unmatched.

The CDR3 reads CASSLALRTETQYF. CDR3 coding DNA: TGTGCCAGCAGCTTAGCGCTACGCACCGAGACCCAGTACTTC. The chain employs TRBV7-9 and TRBJ2-5, with D unclear. Germline CDR1 SEHNR, CDR2 FQNEAQ (reference sequence). Trimming stripped 0 bases from V and 5 bases from J, with 10 bases between. This CDR3 contains 14 residues.

This clone showed up just a few times. One end of the junction does not line up with germline, which may come from a read error. The chain joins TRBV19 to TRBJ2-7; 10 nucleotides agree with TRBD1. The CDR3 totals 15 residues. In germline, CDR1 is LNHDA, CDR2 SQIVND (reference sequence). The CDR3 here is CATSKDRGSSYEQYF. The DNA for the CDR3 is TGTGCCACTAGTAAGGACAGGGGGAGCTCCTACGAGCAGTACTTC. The full variable domain, completed using reference TRBV19 and TRBJ2-7, is DGGITQSPKYLFRKEGQNVTLSCEQNLNHDAMYWYRQDPGQGLRLIYYSQIVNDFQKGDIAEGYSVSREKKESFPLTVTSAQKNPTAFYLCATSKDRGSSYEQYFGPGTRLTVT.

The chain combines TRBV5-1 with TRBJ1-1; D call uncertain. This CDR3 is 14 amino acids long. The germline CDR1 and CDR2 sequences are SGHRS and YFSETQ. V was pared by 0 bases and J by 0 bases, with 6 bases between. For the CDR3, the DNA is TGCGCCAGCAGCTTGGAACAGCTGAACACTGAAGCTTTCTTT. Amino acids: CASSLEQLNTEAFF.

The V call is TRBV7-2, the J call TRBJ1-5, with TRBD1 as a possible D gene (6 bases). Per the germline V gene, CDR1 is SGHTA and CDR2 is FQGNSA. V lost 0 bases, J lost 6 bases, and 9 bases lay in between. This CDR3 is 14 amino acids long. Here the CDR3 DNA reads TGTGCCAGCAGCTTAGCGACAGGAGGTCAGCCCCAGCATTTT. Its translation: CASSLATGGQPQHF.

The chain couples TRBV6-2 or TRBV6-3 to TRBJ2-7; D may be TRBD2 (5 bases). Germline V gives CDR1 MNHEY, CDR2 SVGEGT. This CDR3 has 14 residues. V dropped 2 bases and J dropped 4 bases, with 12 bases sitting between them. In DNA form, the CDR3 reads TGTGCCAGCAGTTACCCTGGACTCCCTTACGAGCAGTACTTC. This encodes CASSYPGLPYEQYF.

J is TRBJ1-5 and V is TRBV6-2 or TRBV6-3, with a tentative D call TRBD1 (6 bases). Trimming stripped 4 bases from V and 3 bases from J, with 16 bases between. Germline CDR1 MNHEY, CDR2 SVGEGT. The CDR3 extends over 16 amino acids. The CDR3 protein is CASSLVGTLINQPQHF. The CDR3 DNA reads TGTGCCAGCAGTTTGGTCGGGACACTTATCAATCAGCCCCAGCATTTT.

The CDR3 reads CASSLRDRGNQPQHF. The CDR3 region has the DNA TGTGCCAGCAGCTTACGAGACAGGGGCAATCAGCCCCAGCATTTT. The J gene is TRBJ1-5, the V gene TRBV5-6; TRBD1 agrees at 7 bases. J gave up 2 bases and V 2 bases, and 4 bases lay outside the gene matches. The CDR3 loop spans 15 amino acids. Looked up from germline, CDR1 is SGHDT and CDR2 is YYEEEE.

V is TRBV27 and J is TRBJ1-6, with 7 bases lining up with TRBD1. Germline values: CDR1 MNHEY, CDR2 SMNVEV (reference sequence). The ends lost 4 bases at V and 9 bases at J; junction bases unmatched: 6. The CDR3 is made up of 14 amino acids. The CDR3 region has the DNA TGTGCCAGCAGTTCACAGGGGATCCCTTCACCCCTCCACTTT. It specifies CASSSQGIPSPLHF.

The chain links TRBV6-2 or TRBV6-3 to TRBJ2-7, with D perhaps matching TRBD2 (6 bases). CDR1 and CDR2 (germline): MNHEY, SVGEGT. The V gene lost 2 bases and the J gene lost 4 bases, with 12 bases spanning the gap. This CDR3 is 14 amino acids long. CDR3 nucleotide sequence: TGTGCCAGCAGTTACCGGGCAGGGAGGTACGAGCAGTACTTC. This translates into CASSYRAGRYEQYF.

V gene TRBV18 combines with J gene TRBJ1-5; no firm D call. Trimming pared 3 bases from V and 5 bases from J, leaving 14 bases between. The germline V gene has CDR1 KGHSH and CDR2 LQKENI. CDR3 length equals 15 residues. The CDR3 is CASSPLPNYYQPQHF. The DNA for the CDR3 is TGTGCCAGCTCACCGCTCCCCAATTACTATCAGCCCCAGCATTTT.

The chain combines TRBV19 with TRBJ1-1; 10 bases line up with TRBD1. Germline values: CDR1 LNHDA, CDR2 SQIVND (reference sequence). The CDR3 consists of 15 residues. V lost 4 bases and J lost 6; bases outside the gene matches: 8. CDR3 amino acids: CASSRTGTGASEAFF. The CDR3 DNA reads TGTGCCAGTAGTAGAACCGGGACAGGGGCGTCTGAAGCTTTCTTT.

The gene calls are TRBV19 and TRBJ2-1, with a possible D match to TRBD2 (5 bases). The CDR3 totals 16 residues. Germline values: CDR1 LNHDA, CDR2 SQIVND (reference sequence). The germline V and J ends were trimmed by 5 bases and 4 bases, with 18 bases remaining between them. The CDR3 here is CASSRLLGERYNEQFF. CDR3 nucleotides: TGTGCCAGTAGTCGTTTGTTGGGAGAACGATACAATGAGCAGTTCTTC.

The J gene is TRBJ2-5, the V gene TRBV24-1; a possible D gene is TRBD1 (5 bases). The V end was cut by 5 bases, the J end by 3 bases, with 6 bases between. The CDR3 loop spans 12 amino acids. Per germline, CDR1 KGHDR and CDR2 SFDVKD. CDR3 DNA sequence: TGTGCCACCAGTGGGGGCAAAGAGACCCAGTACTTC. It yields the protein CATSGGKETQYF.

The rearrangement joins TRBV19 to TRBJ1-3; tentatively, D is TRBD1 (5 bases). This CDR3 spans 14 amino acids. Trimming cost V 11 bases and J 2 bases, with 16 bases left between them. Per germline, CDR1 LNHDA and CDR2 SQIVND (reference sequence). The CDR3 protein is CAAVGGNPGNTIYF. Here the CDR3 DNA reads TGTGCCGCCGTTGGGGGGAACCCTGGAAACACCATATATTTT.

The J gene is TRBJ2-7, the V gene TRBV5-4; 10 positions agree with TRBD1. The germline CDR1 and CDR2 sequences are SGHNT and YYREEE (reference sequence). J gave up 6 bases and V 0 bases, and 6 bases lay outside the gene matches. The CDR3 is made up of 15 amino acids. The CDR3: CASSLGGQGRVEQYF. In DNA form, the CDR3 reads TGTGCCAGCAGCTTGGGGGGACAGGGGAGGGTCGAGCAGTACTTC.

This chain links TRBV4-3 with TRBJ1-6; possible D gene TRBD1, 5 bases. The germline V gene has CDR1 LGHNA and CDR2 YSLEER. The CDR3 contains 16 residues. V lost 4 bases, J lost 4 bases, and 14 bases lay in between. This CDR3 reads CASSPHASGYNSPLHF. CDR3 coding DNA: TGCGCCAGCAGCCCTCATGCGTCAGGGTATAATTCACCCCTCCACTTT.

The chain recombines TRBV7-3 with TRBJ2-2; 8 bases fit TRBD2. The junction had 7 bases not matched to a gene; V was cut back by 6 bases and J by 1 base. The CDR3 has 16 amino acids. Looked up from germline, CDR1 is SGHTA and CDR2 is FQGTGA. CDR3 amino acids: CASSFRLAGNTGELFF. The CDR3 DNA follows: TGTGCCAGCAGTTTCCGCCTAGCGGGGAACACCGGGGAGCTGTTTTTT.

This clone has only one observation. The chain uses TRBV6-2 or TRBV6-3 and TRBJ1-5; 8 nucleotides match TRBD1. Germline CDR1 MNHEY, CDR2 SVGEGT. The junction had 11 bases not matched to a gene; V was cut back by 5 bases and J by 5 bases. This CDR3 has 16 residues. The CDR3 DNA is TGTGCCAGCAGTACCGTAAGGACAGGGAAATATCAGCCCCAGCATTTT. Translating it yields CASSTVRTGKYQPQHF.